This TCR beta chain was profiled in a study of blood T cell repertoires in COVID-19. At the level of the study: Donors in the United States, Italy and Spain gave samples during acute or convalescent COVID-19. PBMCs, B-cell-depleted T cells, or T cells were the source of the cDNA or gDNA that made up the material.

Authors' data handling: Using reference gene primer amplification, nucleated cell counts were estimated. Measured with immunoSEQ multiplex PCR; TCRdb has only the in-frame clones, and not every one. V and J calls and clone size are copied from that table; D and trimming were computed from the DNA. The sample holds some 80,000 clones, approximately 90% seen once. Germline lookup yields CDR1 SQVTM and CDR2 ANQGSEA. The CDR3 contains 12 residues. Trimming shortened V by 7 bases and J by 5 bases, and 15 bases separated the two germline ends. The TCR originated in a human donor in a cohort sampled during active COVID-19. V is TRBV29-1 and J is TRBJ2-7, with TRBD2 as a possible D gene (6 bases). Sequences were obtained from peripheral blood. The CDR3 nucleotides read TGCAGCGCTAGGCGGGGTCTGGACGAGCAGTACTTC. Residues: CSARRGLDEQYF.